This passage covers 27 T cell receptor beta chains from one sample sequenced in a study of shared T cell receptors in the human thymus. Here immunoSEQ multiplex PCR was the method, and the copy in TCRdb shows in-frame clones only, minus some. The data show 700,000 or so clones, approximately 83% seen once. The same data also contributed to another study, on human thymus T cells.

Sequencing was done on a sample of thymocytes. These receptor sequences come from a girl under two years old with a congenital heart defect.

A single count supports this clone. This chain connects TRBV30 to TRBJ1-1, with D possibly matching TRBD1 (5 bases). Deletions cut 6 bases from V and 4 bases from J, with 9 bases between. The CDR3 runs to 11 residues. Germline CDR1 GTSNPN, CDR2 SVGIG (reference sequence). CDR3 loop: CACTGGTEAFF. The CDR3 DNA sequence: TGTGCCTGCACGGGGGGCACTGAAGCTTTCTTT.

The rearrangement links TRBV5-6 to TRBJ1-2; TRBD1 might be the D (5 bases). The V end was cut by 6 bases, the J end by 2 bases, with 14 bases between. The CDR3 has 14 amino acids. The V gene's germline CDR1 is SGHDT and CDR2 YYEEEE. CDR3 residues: CASTHSDRNYGYTF. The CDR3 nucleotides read TGTGCCAGCACCCATTCTGACAGAAACTATGGCTACACCTTC.

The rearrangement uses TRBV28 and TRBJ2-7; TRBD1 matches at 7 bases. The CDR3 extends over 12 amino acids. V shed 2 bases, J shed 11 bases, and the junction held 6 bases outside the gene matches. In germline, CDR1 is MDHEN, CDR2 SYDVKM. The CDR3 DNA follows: TGTGCCAGCAGTTTACCCGGACAGGATAAGTACTTC. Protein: CASSLPGQDKYF.

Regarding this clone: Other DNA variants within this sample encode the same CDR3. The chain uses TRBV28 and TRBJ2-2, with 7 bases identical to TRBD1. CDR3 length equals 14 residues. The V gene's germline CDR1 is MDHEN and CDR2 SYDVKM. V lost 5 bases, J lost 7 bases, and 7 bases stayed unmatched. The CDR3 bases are TGTGCCAGCAGTCCCGACCAGGGGGACGGGGAGCTGTTTTTT. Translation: CASSPDQGDGELFF.

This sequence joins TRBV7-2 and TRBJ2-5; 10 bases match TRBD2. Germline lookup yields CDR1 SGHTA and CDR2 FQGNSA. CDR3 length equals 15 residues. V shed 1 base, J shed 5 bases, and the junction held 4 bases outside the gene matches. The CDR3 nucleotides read TGTGCCAGCAGCTTAGAAGCGGGGGGGAGGGAGACCCAGTACTTC. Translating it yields CASSLEAGGRETQYF.

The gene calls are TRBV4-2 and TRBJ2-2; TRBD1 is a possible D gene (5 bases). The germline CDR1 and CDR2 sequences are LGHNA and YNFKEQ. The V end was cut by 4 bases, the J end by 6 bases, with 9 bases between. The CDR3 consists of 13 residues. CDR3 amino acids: CASSLSGSGELFF. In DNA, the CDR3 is TGTGCCAGCAGCCTCTCAGGGTCCGGGGAGCTGTTTTTT.

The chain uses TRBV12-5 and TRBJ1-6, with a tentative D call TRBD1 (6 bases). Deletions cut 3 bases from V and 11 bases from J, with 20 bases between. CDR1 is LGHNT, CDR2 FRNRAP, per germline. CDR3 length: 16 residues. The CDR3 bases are TGTGCTAGTGGTTTCACACCCGACAGGCTGGAAACACCCCTCCACTTT. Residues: CASGFTPDRLETPLHF.

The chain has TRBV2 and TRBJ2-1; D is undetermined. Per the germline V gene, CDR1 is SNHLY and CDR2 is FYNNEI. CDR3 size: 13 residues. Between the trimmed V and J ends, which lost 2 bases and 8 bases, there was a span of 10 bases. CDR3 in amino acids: CASSERSIHEQFF. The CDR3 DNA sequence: TGTGCCAGCAGTGAAAGGAGCATCCATGAGCAGTTCTTC.

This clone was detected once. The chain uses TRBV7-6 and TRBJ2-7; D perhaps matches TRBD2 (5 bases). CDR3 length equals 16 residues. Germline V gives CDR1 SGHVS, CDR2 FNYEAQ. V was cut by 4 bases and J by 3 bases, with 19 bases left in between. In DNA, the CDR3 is TGTGCCAGCAGCTCCCCTTCCGAAGACCGGGGCTACGAGCAGTACTTC. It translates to CASSSPSEDRGYEQYF.

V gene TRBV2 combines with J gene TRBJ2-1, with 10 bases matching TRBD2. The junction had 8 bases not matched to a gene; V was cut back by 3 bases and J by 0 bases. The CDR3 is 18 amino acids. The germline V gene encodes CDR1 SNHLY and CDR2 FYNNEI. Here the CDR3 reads CASSDPAGGKSSYNEQFF. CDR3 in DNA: TGTGCCAGCAGTGATCCAGCGGGGGGGAAAAGCTCCTACAATGAGCAGTTCTTC.

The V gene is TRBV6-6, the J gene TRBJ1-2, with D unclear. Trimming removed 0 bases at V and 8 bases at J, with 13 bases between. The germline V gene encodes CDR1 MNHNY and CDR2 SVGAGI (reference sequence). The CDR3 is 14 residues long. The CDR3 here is CASSYSGRDRGYTF. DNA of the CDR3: TGTGCCAGCAGTTACTCCGGCCGGGATAGGGGCTACACCTTC.

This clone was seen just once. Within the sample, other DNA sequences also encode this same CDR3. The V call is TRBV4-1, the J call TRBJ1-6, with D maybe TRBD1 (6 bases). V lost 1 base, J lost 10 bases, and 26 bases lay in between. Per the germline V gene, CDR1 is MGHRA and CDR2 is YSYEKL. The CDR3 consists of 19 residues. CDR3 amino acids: CASSQGRQVMGRGNSPLHF. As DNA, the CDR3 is TGCGCCAGCAGCCAAGGGCGCCAAGTGATGGGAAGGGGGAACTCACCCCTCCACTTT.

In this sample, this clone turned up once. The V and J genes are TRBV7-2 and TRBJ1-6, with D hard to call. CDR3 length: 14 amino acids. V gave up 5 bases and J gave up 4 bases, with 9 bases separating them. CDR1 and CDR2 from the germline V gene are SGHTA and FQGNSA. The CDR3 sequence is CASSLAPYNSPLHF. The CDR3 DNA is TGTGCCAGCAGCCTCGCGCCTTATAATTCACCCCTCCACTTT.

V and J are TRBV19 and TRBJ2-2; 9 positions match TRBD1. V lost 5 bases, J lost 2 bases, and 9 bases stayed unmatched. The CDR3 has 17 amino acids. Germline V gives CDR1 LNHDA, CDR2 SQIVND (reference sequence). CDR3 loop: CASSLDRGEDNTGELFF. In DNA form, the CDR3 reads TGTGCCAGTAGTTTGGACAGGGGCGAGGACAACACCGGGGAGCTGTTTTTT. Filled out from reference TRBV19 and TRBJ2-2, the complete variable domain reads DGGITQSPKYLFRKEGQNVTLSCEQNLNHDAMYWYRQDPGQGLRLIYYSQIVNDFQKGDIAEGYSVSREKKESFPLTVTSAQKNPTAFYLCASSLDRGEDNTGELFFGEGSRLTVL.

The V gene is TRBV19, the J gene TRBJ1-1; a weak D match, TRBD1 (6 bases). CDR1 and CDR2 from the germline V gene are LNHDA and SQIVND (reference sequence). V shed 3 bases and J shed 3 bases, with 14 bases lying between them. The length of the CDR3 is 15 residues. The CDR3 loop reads CASSIPRGLDTEAFF. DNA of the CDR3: TGTGCCAGTAGTATCCCCAGGGGATTGGACACTGAAGCTTTCTTT.

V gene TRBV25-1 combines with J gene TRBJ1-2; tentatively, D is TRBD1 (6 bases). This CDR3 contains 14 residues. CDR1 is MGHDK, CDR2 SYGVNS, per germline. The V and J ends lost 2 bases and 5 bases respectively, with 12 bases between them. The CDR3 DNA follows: TGTGCCAGCAGTGAAGGCGGGGGGGCTTATGGCTACACCTTC. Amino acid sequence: CASSEGGGAYGYTF.

The CDR3 DNA reads TGTGCCAGTAGTATCTTGCGGGGGGTCTACAATGAGCAGTTCTTC. Translated, it gives CASSILRGVYNEQFF. The rearrangement links TRBV19 to TRBJ2-1; the match to TRBD2 covers 8 bases. CDR1 is LNHDA and CDR2 is SQIVND in the germline V gene (reference sequence). This CDR3 region has 15 residues. V was pared by 3 bases and J by 3 bases, with 4 bases of the junction left unmatched.

The CDR3 DNA is TGTGCCAGCAGCGCCGGGACAGGTGCTTCCACCTTC. Amino acid sequence: CASSAGTGASTF. The chain couples TRBV9 to TRBJ1-2, with TRBD1 identical over 8 bases. V shed 3 bases and J 13 bases; nucleotides not matched to a gene: 8. Per germline, CDR1 SGDLS and CDR2 YYNGEE. The CDR3 has 12 amino acids.

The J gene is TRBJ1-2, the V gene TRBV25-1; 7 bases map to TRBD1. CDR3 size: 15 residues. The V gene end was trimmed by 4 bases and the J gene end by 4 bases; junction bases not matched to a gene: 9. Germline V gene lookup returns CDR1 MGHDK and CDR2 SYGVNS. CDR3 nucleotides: TGTGCCAGCAGTGGTCTACAGGGGACCCTCTATGGCTACACCTTC. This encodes CASSGLQGTLYGYTF.

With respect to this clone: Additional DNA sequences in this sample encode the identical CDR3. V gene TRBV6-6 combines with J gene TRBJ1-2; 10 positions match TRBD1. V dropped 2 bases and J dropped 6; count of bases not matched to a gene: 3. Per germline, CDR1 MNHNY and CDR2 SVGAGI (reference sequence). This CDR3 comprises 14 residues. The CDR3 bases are TGTGCCAGCAGTTACGGGGACAGGGGTGATGGCTACACCTTC. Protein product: CASSYGDRGDGYTF.

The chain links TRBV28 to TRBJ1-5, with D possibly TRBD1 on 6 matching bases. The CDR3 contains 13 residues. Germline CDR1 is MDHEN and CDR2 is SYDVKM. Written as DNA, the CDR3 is TGTGGCTGGTCCAGGGACAACAATCAGCCCCAGCATTTT. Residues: CGWSRDNNQPQHF.

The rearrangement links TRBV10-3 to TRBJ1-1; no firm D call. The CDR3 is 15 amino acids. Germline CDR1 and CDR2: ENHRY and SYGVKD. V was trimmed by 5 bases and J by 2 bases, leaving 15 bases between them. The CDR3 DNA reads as TGTGCCATCAGTCGAACAAAGAAATTTAACACTGAAGCTTTCTTT. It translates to CAISRTKKFNTEAFF.

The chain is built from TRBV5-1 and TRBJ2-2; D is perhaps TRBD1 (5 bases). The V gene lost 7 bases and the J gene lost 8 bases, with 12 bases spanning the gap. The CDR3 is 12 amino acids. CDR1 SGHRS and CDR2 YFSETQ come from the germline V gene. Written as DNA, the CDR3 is TGCGCCAGCCTTGGCCAGGGTGGGGAGCTGTTTTTT. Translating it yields CASLGQGGELFF. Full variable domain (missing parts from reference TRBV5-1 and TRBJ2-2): KAGVTQTPRYLIKTRGQQVTLSCSPISGHRSVSWYQQTPGQGLQFLFEYFSETQRNKGNFPGRFSGRQFSNSRSEMNVSTLELGDSALYLCASLGQGGELFFGEGSRLTVL.

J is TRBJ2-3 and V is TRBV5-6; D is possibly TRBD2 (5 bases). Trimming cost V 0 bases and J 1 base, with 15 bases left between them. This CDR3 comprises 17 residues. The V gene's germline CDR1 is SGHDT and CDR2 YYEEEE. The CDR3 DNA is TGTGCCAGCAGCTTGGGAGCCCGGGATCGAGGCACAGATACGCAGTATTTT. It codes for CASSLGARDRGTDTQYF.

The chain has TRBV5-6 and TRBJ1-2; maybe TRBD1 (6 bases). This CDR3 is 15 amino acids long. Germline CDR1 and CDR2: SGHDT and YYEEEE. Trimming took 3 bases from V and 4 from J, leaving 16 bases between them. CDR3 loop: CASSSLEGGIYGYTF. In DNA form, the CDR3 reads TGTGCCAGCAGCTCCCTGGAAGGGGGAATCTATGGCTACACCTTC.

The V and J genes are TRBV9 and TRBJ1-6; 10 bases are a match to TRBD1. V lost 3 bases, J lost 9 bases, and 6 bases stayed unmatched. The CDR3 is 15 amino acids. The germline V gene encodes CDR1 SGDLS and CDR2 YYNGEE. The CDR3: CASSARQGARSPLHF. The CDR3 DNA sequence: TGTGCCAGCAGCGCCCGACAGGGGGCGCGTTCACCCCTCCACTTT.

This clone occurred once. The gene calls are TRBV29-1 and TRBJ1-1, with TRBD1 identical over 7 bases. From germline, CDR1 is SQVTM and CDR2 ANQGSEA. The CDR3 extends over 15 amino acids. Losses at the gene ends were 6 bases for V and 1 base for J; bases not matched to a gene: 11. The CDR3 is CSVYRGPYRNTEAFF. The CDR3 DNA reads TGCAGCGTGTACAGGGGCCCCTACCGGAACACTGAAGCTTTCTTT.